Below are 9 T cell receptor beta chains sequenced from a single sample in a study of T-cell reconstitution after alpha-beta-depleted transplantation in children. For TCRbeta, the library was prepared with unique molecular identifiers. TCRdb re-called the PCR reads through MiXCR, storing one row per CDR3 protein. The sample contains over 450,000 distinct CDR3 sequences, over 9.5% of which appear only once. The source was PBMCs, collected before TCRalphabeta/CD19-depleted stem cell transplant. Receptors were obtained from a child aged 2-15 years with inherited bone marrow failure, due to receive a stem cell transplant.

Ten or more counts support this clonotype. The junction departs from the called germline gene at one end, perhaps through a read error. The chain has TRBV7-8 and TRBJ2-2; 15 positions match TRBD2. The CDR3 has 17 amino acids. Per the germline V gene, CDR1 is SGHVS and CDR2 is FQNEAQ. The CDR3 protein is CASSTGLAGGETGELFF. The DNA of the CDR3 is TGTGCCAGCAGCACCGGACTAGCGGGAGGGGAGACCGGGGAGCTTTTTTTT.

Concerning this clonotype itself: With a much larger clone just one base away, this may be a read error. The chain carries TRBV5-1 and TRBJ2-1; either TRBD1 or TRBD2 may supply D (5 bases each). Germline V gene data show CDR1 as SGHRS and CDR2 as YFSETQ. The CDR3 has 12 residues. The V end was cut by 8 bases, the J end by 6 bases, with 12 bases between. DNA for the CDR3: TGCGCCAGGAGGGGCGGGTTCAATGAGCAGTTCTTC. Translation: CARRGGFNEQFF.

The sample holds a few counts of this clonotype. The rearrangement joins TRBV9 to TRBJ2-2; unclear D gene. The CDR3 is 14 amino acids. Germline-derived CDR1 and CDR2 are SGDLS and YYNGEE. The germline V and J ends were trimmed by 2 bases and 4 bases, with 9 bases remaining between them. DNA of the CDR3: TGTGCCAGCAGCGTTGCTGATGGCACCGGGGAGCTGTTTTTT. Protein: CASSVADGTGELFF.

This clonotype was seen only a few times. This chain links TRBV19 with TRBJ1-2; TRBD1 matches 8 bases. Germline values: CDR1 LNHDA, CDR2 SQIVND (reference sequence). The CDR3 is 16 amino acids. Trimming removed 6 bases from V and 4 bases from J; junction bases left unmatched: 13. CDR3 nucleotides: TGTGCCAGTAGCGCCCCGGACAGGGAGAGAGGCTATGGCTACACCTTC. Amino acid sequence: CASSAPDRERGYGYTF.

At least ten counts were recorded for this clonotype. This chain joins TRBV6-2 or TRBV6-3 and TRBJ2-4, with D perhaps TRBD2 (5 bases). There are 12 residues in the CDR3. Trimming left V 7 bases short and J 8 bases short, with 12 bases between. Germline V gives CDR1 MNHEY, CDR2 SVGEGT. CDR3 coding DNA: TGTGCCAGCACGACTTTCGGGGACATTCAGTACTTC. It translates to CASTTFGDIQYF.

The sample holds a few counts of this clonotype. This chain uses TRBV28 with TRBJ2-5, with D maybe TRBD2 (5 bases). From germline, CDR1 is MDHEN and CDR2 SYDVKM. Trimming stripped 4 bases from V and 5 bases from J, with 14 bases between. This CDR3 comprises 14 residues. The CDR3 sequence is CASSSPGTGETQYF. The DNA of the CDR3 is TGTGCCAGCAGTTCTCCAGGAACGGGGGAGACCCAGTACTTC.

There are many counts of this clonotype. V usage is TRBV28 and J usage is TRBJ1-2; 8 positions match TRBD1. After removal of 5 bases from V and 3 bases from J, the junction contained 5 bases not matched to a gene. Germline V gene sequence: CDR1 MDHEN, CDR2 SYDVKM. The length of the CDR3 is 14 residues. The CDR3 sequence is CASSPGQVYYGYTF. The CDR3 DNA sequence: TGTGCCAGCAGTCCGGGACAGGTCTACTATGGCTACACCTTC.

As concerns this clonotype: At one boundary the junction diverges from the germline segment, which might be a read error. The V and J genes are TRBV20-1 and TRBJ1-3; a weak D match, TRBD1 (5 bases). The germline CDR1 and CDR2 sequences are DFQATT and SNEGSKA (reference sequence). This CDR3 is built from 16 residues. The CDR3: CSVTTRQDNSGNAIYF. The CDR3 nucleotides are TGCAGTGTCACTACACGGCAGGACAACTCTGGAAACGCCATATATTTT.

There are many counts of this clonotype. The CDR3 reads CASSDGTDDRGYTF. The DNA for the CDR3 is TGTGCCAGCAGCGATGGGACAGATGATCGGGGCTACACCTTC. The chain recombines TRBV3-1 with TRBJ1-2, with 7 positions matching TRBD1. V lost 5 bases, J lost 8 bases, and 11 bases stayed unmatched. Germline lookup yields CDR1 LGHDT and CDR2 YNNKEL (reference sequence). This CDR3 comprises 14 residues.